What follows are 24 T cell receptor beta chains derived from one specimen sequenced in a study of cytomegalovirus exposure and HLA in healthy donors. Primers for the PCR totalled 60 Vbeta and 13 Jbeta. Libraries were prepared by immunoSEQ multiplex PCR; TCRdb keeps only in-frame clonotypes and omits some of them. Of approximately 140,000 clones in the sample, roughly 73% are singletons; the top ten hold around 1.4%. The sample consisted of PBMCs. The source is a woman in her thirties or forties in good health and CMV-seronegative.

The CDR3 loop is CASSISGGYPGEAFF. The DNA of the CDR3 is TGTGCCAGTAGTATCTCAGGGGGCTACCCGGGTGAAGCTTTCTTT. V gene TRBV19 combines with J gene TRBJ1-1; 8 bases map to TRBD1. V dropped 3 bases and J dropped 7; count of bases not matched to a gene: 10. Per germline, CDR1 LNHDA and CDR2 SQIVND (reference sequence). The CDR3 is made up of 15 amino acids.

The chain couples TRBV2 to TRBJ1-3, with no clear D. Trimming pared 6 bases from V and 4 bases from J, leaving 10 bases between. This CDR3 region has 13 residues. Per the germline V gene, CDR1 is SNHLY and CDR2 is FYNNEI. The CDR3 nucleotides read TGTGCCAGCAGCGGACTTTCAGGAAACACCATATATTTT. The encoded protein is CASSGLSGNTIYF.

This sequence joins TRBV5-6 and TRBJ2-1, with TRBD2 identical over 7 bases. From germline, CDR1 is SGHDT and CDR2 YYEEEE. This CDR3 is built from 14 residues. V lost 6 bases, J lost 4 bases, and 7 bases stayed unmatched. The DNA of the CDR3 is TGTGCCAGCAAAGGGATAGCGGGTTACAATGAGCAGTTCTTC. The encoded protein is CASKGIAGYNEQFF.

As regards this clone: Different DNA sequences within this sample yield the same CDR3. The rearrangement joins TRBV5-4 to TRBJ1-2; TRBD1 might be the D (6 bases). This CDR3 region has 14 residues. From germline, CDR1 is SGHNT and CDR2 YYREEE (reference sequence). Trimming took off 0 bases at V and 4 bases at J, with 10 bases between the two ends. The CDR3 DNA reads as TGTGCCAGCAGCTTGGGACAGGTCCCCTATGGCTACACCTTC. Amino acids: CASSLGQVPYGYTF.

The genes are TRBV29-1 and TRBJ1-2; possibly TRBD1 for D (5 bases). The CDR3 length is 13 residues. Trimming cost V 6 bases and J 2 bases, with 13 bases left between them. CDR1 and CDR2 (germline): SQVTM, ANQGSEA. In DNA form, the CDR3 reads TGCAGCGTCGCGGGGGACGGGAACTATGGCTACACCTTC. Translating it yields CSVAGDGNYGYTF.

This clone was found a few times. This chain connects TRBV2 to TRBJ2-1; TRBD1 matches at 7 bases. V dropped 7 bases and J dropped 5; count of bases not matched to a gene: 11. CDR3 length equals 15 residues. Germline V gene lookup returns CDR1 SNHLY and CDR2 FYNNEI. The CDR3 loop reads CASIMDRQGNNEQFF. The CDR3 bases are TGTGCCAGCATCATGGACAGGCAGGGAAACAATGAGCAGTTCTTC.

The V call is TRBV4-2, the J call TRBJ1-1, with 7 bases fitting TRBD1. CDR1 and CDR2 (germline): LGHNA, YNFKEQ. The V segment lost 1 base and the J segment 4 bases; nucleotides outside the gene matches: 6. CDR3 size: 15 residues. CDR3: CASSQVTGAGTEAFF. For the CDR3, the DNA is TGTGCCAGCAGCCAAGTAACAGGGGCGGGCACTGAAGCTTTCTTT.

The V and J genes are TRBV7-3 and TRBJ1-1; no clear D gene. CDR1 is SGHTA, CDR2 FQGTGA, per germline. V dropped 6 bases and J dropped 1 base, with 9 bases sitting between them. The CDR3 is 13 amino acids. In nucleotides, the CDR3 is TGTGCCAGCAGTTACGACTGGAACACTGAAGCTTTCTTT. Translated, it gives CASSYDWNTEAFF.

The chain recombines TRBV5-6 with TRBJ2-7; 7 bases map to TRBD1. CDR1 is SGHDT, CDR2 YYEEEE, per germline. CDR3 size: 14 residues. V shed 3 bases and J 5 bases; nucleotides not matched to a gene: 8. The CDR3 DNA reads TGTGCCAGCAGCTGGATGACAGGGTGGAACGAGCAGTACTTC. As protein: CASSWMTGWNEQYF.

This chain connects TRBV5-6 to TRBJ2-3; the match to TRBD2 covers 8 bases. Looked up from germline, CDR1 is SGHDT and CDR2 is YYEEEE. The CDR3 has 15 residues. The junction had 7 bases not matched to a gene; V was cut back by 1 base and J by 6 bases. In DNA, the CDR3 is TGTGCCAGCAGCTTGTTCGGGGGGGCCCGTGATACGCAGTATTTT. Its protein product is CASSLFGGARDTQYF.

This rearrangement joins TRBV6-4 to TRBJ2-3; 12 nucleotides align to TRBD2. The CDR3 is 15 residues long. The ends lost 4 bases at V and 3 bases at J; junction bases unmatched: 2. CDR1 and CDR2 (germline): MRHNA, SNTAGT. The CDR3 bases are TGTGCCAGCAGTGGGACTAGCGGGGCTACAGATACGCAGTATTTT. This translates into CASSGTSGATDTQYF.

The V call is TRBV5-1, the J call TRBJ1-2, with D possibly TRBD1 on 6 matching bases. Trimming removed 1 base at V and 4 bases at J, with 8 bases between. The CDR3 totals 13 residues. Germline-derived CDR1 and CDR2 are SGHRS and YFSETQ. DNA of the CDR3: TGCGCCAGCAGCTTGACAGGGTCCTATGGCTACACCTTC. This gives the protein CASSLTGSYGYTF. Variable domain in full (rest from reference TRBV5-1 and TRBJ1-2): KAGVTQTPRYLIKTRGQQVTLSCSPISGHRSVSWYQQTPGQGLQFLFEYFSETQRNKGNFPGRFSGRQFSNSRSEMNVSTLELGDSALYLCASSLTGSYGYTFGSGTRLTVV.

The chain combines TRBV27 with TRBJ2-7; the D gene is possibly TRBD2 (5 bases). The CDR3 contains 13 residues. Per the germline V gene, CDR1 is MNHEY and CDR2 is SMNVEV (reference sequence). V shed 0 bases and J shed 6 bases, with 9 bases lying between them. CDR3 bases: TGTGCCAGCAGTTTATCGACGGGGAGCGAGCAGTACGTC. Its protein is CASSLSTGSEQYV.

V and J are TRBV5-5 and TRBJ2-1; D unclear. Germline CDR1 reads SGHKS; CDR2 reads YYEKEE (reference sequence). Trimming shortened V by 4 bases and J by 1 base, and 12 bases separated the two germline ends. This CDR3 region has 15 residues. In DNA form, the CDR3 reads TGTGCCAGCAGCCCTGACGGAGCTTCCTACAATGAGCAGTTCTTC. It yields the protein CASSPDGASYNEQFF. Full variable domain (outside the CDR3, taken from reference TRBV5-5 and TRBJ2-1): DAGVTQSPTHLIKTRGQQVTLRCSPISGHKSVSWYQQVLGQGPQFIFQYYEKEERGRGNFPDRFSARQFPNYSSELNVNALLLGDSALYLCASSPDGASYNEQFFGPGTRLTVL.

The chain is built from TRBV5-4 and TRBJ1-1; no clear D gene. Germline V gives CDR1 SGHNT, CDR2 YYREEE (reference sequence). The V gene lost 10 bases and the J gene lost 0 bases, with 10 bases spanning the gap. The CDR3 runs to 12 residues. CDR3 coding DNA: TGTGCCTTCATGAGAATGAACACTGAAGCTTTCTTT. Protein product: CAFMRMNTEAFF. Full variable domain (missing parts from reference TRBV5-4 and TRBJ1-1): ETGVTQSPTHLIKTRGQQVTLRCSSQSGHNTVSWYQQALGQGPQFIFQYYREEENGRGNFPPRFSGLQFPNYSSELNVNALELDDSALYLCAFMRMNTEAFFGQGTRLTVV.

This clone was seen a handful of times. CDR3 coding DNA: TGTGCCAGCAGCTTGGGGTTAGGGAGAGGTCAGCCCCAGCATTTT. Protein product: CASSLGLGRGQPQHF. V and J are TRBV5-5 and TRBJ1-5; D ambiguous. V was cut by 0 bases and J by 6 bases, with 13 bases left in between. Germline lookup yields CDR1 SGHKS and CDR2 YYEKEE (reference sequence). The CDR3 totals 15 residues.

This rearrangement joins TRBV5-1 to TRBJ2-5; D is uncertain. The CDR3 is made up of 13 amino acids. Per germline, CDR1 SGHRS and CDR2 YFSETQ. V was trimmed by 6 bases and J by 2 bases, leaving 11 bases between them. The CDR3 DNA reads as TGCGCCAGCAACTCAGGAACTCAAGAGACCCAGTACTTC. Residues: CASNSGTQETQYF.

The DNA of the CDR3 is TGTGCCAGCAGCGAGCTTTGGTCGAATGGAAACACCATATATTTT. Protein product: CASSELWSNGNTIYF. The rearrangement joins TRBV9 to TRBJ1-3; no definite D call. The CDR3 is 15 amino acids. V shed 3 bases and J shed 3 bases, with 13 bases lying between them. Germline-derived CDR1 and CDR2 are SGDLS and YYNGEE.

V is TRBV5-8 and J is TRBJ2-3; tentative D call: TRBD1 (7 bases). This CDR3 has 15 amino acids. Germline V gene lookup returns CDR1 SGHTS and CDR2 YDEGEE. Between the trimmed V and J ends, which lost 4 bases and 1 base, there was a span of 13 bases. CDR3 in amino acids: CASSLRGAGTDTQYF. DNA for the CDR3: TGTGCCAGCAGCCTCAGGGGGGCGGGCACAGATACGCAGTATTTT.

This clone was recorded only once. The chain couples TRBV19 to TRBJ1-3; D is unresolved. Germline CDR1 LNHDA, CDR2 SQIVND (reference sequence). The CDR3 totals 14 residues. V shed 3 bases and J shed 2 bases, with 8 bases lying between them. The CDR3: CASSMAGAGNTIYF. CDR3 sequence (DNA): TGTGCCAGTAGTATGGCCGGGGCTGGAAACACCATATATTTT.

Comments on this clone: Distinct nucleotide sequences in the sample also encode this CDR3. The chain is built from TRBV6-5 and TRBJ1-6; TRBD1 aligns across 8 bases. The CDR3 loop spans 16 amino acids. Losses at the gene ends were 0 bases for V and 10 bases for J; bases not matched to a gene: 8. Germline lookup yields CDR1 MNHEY and CDR2 SVGAGI. The CDR3 protein is CASSYSPGGAGSPLHF. As DNA, the CDR3 is TGTGCCAGCAGTTACTCACCAGGGGGCGCGGGCTCACCCCTCCACTTT.

The chain is built from TRBV2 and TRBJ1-4; weak D call: TRBD1 (6 bases). This CDR3 is 14 amino acids long. V lost 5 bases, J lost 6 bases, and 13 bases lay in between. Germline V gene data show CDR1 as SNHLY and CDR2 as FYNNEI. DNA for the CDR3: TGTGCCAGCAGTTACAGGGCCTCAGATGAAAAACTGTTTTTT. This codes for CASSYRASDEKLFF.

The V call is TRBV10-2, the J call TRBJ2-2, with a tentative D call TRBD1 (6 bases). Between the trimmed V and J ends, which lost 7 bases and 4 bases, there was a span of 13 bases. The germline CDR1 and CDR2 sequences are WSHSY and SAAADI. The CDR3 loop spans 14 amino acids. CDR3 bases: TGCGCCAGCACTGCAGGGGCGGCCACCGGGGAGCTGTTTTTT. It codes for CASTAGAATGELFF.

This chain links TRBV4-1 with TRBJ2-3; 9 nucleotides line up with TRBD2. The CDR3 consists of 17 residues. Looked up from germline, CDR1 is MGHRA and CDR2 is YSYEKL. V gave up 1 base and J gave up 3 bases; unmatched junction bases: 8. Written as DNA, the CDR3 is TGCGCCAGCAGCCAAGGGGGCGGGGGGGGAGGAACAGATACGCAGTATTTT. Its translation: CASSQGGGGGGTDTQYF.